The T cell receptor beta chain described here comes from a study of blood T cell repertoires in COVID-19. CDR3 length: 14 residues. CDR1 is SGHRS, CDR2 YFSETQ, per germline. With 0 bases removed from V and 5 bases from J, the gap between germline ends came to 10 bases. The data were produced by immunoSEQ multiplex PCR, yet TCRdb's version contains in-frame clones alone and is incomplete. The sample gives 270,000 or so clones, approximately 84% of which show up once; almost 1.5% is in the top ten. The receptor was isolated from a human donor with COVID-19, enrolled during active disease. The donor label of this sample is uncertain. The chain recombines TRBV5-1 with TRBJ2-3; D gene ambiguous. The sequencing input was peripheral blood. The CDR3 region has the DNA TGCGCCAGCAGCTTGGGCGGCCGTTTAGATACGCAGTATTTT. This gives the protein CASSLGGRLDTQYF.